Presented here are 7 T cell receptor beta chains from one specimen sequenced in a study of T cell repertoires in cytomegalovirus infection. TCRdb redid the calling of the reads with MiXCR, one entry per CDR3 protein. The table lists some 77,000 distinct CDR3 sequences, 3.7% of them singletons. Sequencing was carried out using PBMCs. These receptor sequences come from a human donor in good health (CMV status not recorded). Some clones in this sample may be carry-over from other donors' samples.

This clonotype was seen at least ten times. The genes are TRBV20-1 and TRBJ2-5; D remains ambiguous. Germline CDR1 is DFQATT and CDR2 is SNEGSKA (reference sequence). Trimming stripped 5 bases from V and 0 bases from J, with 13 bases between. The CDR3 spans 14 residues. The CDR3: CSAGLPSYQETQYF. The CDR3 DNA sequence: TGCAGTGCTGGCCTTCCATCGTACCAAGAGACCCAGTACTTC.

This clonotype has a count of ten or more. The chain carries TRBV7-8 and TRBJ1-5, with D maybe TRBD1 (5 bases). This CDR3 has 17 residues. Trimming pared 1 base from V and 0 bases from J, leaving 13 bases between. The germline V gene has CDR1 SGHVS and CDR2 FQNEAQ. The CDR3 DNA follows: TGTGCCAGCAGCTTAGTGGGAGGGGCTGATAGCAATCAGCCCCAGCATTTT. It codes for CASSLVGGADSNQPQHF.

This clonotype was seen repeatedly, ten times or more. J is TRBJ1-1 and V is TRBV19, with TRBD1 identical over 7 bases. The CDR3 sequence is 14 residues long. Germline V gene data show CDR1 as LNHDA and CDR2 as SQIVND (reference sequence). V shed 3 bases and J 9 bases; nucleotides not matched to a gene: 10. CDR3 bases: TGTGCCAGTAGTATCTCTGGGCAGGGGGATAAAGCTTTCTTT. It yields the protein CASSISGQGDKAFF.

With regard to this clonotype: A read error may produce the germline difference seen at one junction end. CDR3 sequence (DNA): TGTGCCAGCAGCTTCAAAGAGCCCCAGTACTTC. Amino acid sequence: CASSFKEPQYF. The chain carries TRBV7-2 and TRBJ2-5; D unresolved. The CDR3 length is 11 residues. Looked up from germline, CDR1 is SGHTA and CDR2 is FQGNSA.

This clonotype has a count of ten or more. The chain links TRBV9 to TRBJ1-1, with D uncertain. V gave up 0 bases and J gave up 3 bases, with 6 bases separating them. The CDR3 covers 13 residues. Germline V gene data show CDR1 as SGDLS and CDR2 as YYNGEE. The CDR3 DNA follows: TGTGCCAGCAGCGTAGGGCTGCACACTGAAGCTTTCTTT. This codes for CASSVGLHTEAFF.

This clonotype was detected many times. The gene calls are TRBV12-3 or TRBV12-4 and TRBJ1-5, with unresolved D. The CDR3 is 13 residues long. V lost 5 bases and J lost 0, with 5 bases in between. The CDR3 spells CASSTYSNQPQHF. The CDR3 DNA follows: TGTGCCAGCAGTACATATAGCAATCAGCCCCAGCATTTT.

The table lists this clonotype with many counts. The chain combines TRBV4-3 with TRBJ1-5; perhaps TRBD1 as D (6 bases). The CDR3 contains 15 residues. Trimming left V 3 bases short and J 4 bases short, with 13 bases between. Germline loops: CDR1 LGHNA, CDR2 YSLEER. The CDR3 DNA reads as TGCGCCAGCAGCCAGATAATGGACAGTAATCAGCCCCAGCATTTT. Its protein product is CASSQIMDSNQPQHF.